The 30 T cell receptor beta chains in this list originate from one sample, sequenced in a study of T cell responses to AZD1222 COVID-19 vaccine (dated by TCRdb to the early 2020s). Per the publication, the time point label means: baseline before first vaccination. Library creation used the immunoSEQ multiplex PCR assay. TCRdb took this table from immuneACCESS and kept in-frame rearrangements with V and J called. Such tables lack part of the clones; where checked against another copy, unresolved V genes explain under half of the gap, and the rest is unexplained. Present in this sample are about 92,000 clones, roughly 90% of which were seen just once. Together, the top ten hold 20% to 25% of the sample. Sequences were derived from peripheral blood, sampled on day 0 of AZD1222 vaccination. The receptors here all came from an adult in good health.

This clone occurred once. The chain joins TRBV28 to TRBJ2-4; tentatively, D is TRBD2 (7 bases). CDR3 size: 14 residues. V was trimmed by 6 bases and J by 7 bases, leaving 16 bases between them. Germline V gives CDR1 MDHEN, CDR2 SYDVKM. CDR3 DNA sequence: TGTGCCAGCAGCCAAGGGGGGGCATGGAACATTCAGTACTTC. It yields the protein CASSQGGAWNIQYF. The full variable domain, rest sourced from reference TRBV28 and TRBJ2-4, is DVKVTQSSRYLVKRTGEKVFLECVQDMDHENMFWYRQDPGLGLRLIYFSYDVKMKEKGDIPEGYSVSREKKERFSLILESASTNQTSMYLCASSQGGAWNIQYFGAGTRLSVL.

V usage is TRBV11-1 and J usage is TRBJ1-4; D is perhaps TRBD1 (6 bases). This CDR3 is built from 15 residues. V gave up 4 bases and J gave up 6 bases, with 15 bases separating them. Per the germline V gene, CDR1 is SGHAT and CDR2 is FQDESV (reference sequence). As DNA, the CDR3 is TGTGCCAGCAGCTCGCGGGCGTCAGGGGATGAAAAACTGTTTTTT. Amino acid sequence: CASSSRASGDEKLFF.

The rearrangement links TRBV13 to TRBJ2-7; D gene ambiguous. CDR3 length: 14 residues. CDR1 PRHDT and CDR2 FYEKMQ come from the germline V gene (reference sequence). V dropped 4 bases and J dropped 4 bases, with 14 bases sitting between them. The CDR3 nucleotides read TGTGCCAGCAGCTACTGGACGGTGGGGTACGAGCAGTACTTC. Translation: CASSYWTVGYEQYF. The whole variable domain, remainder taken from reference TRBV13 and TRBJ2-7, is AAGVIQSPRHLIKEKRETATLKCYPIPRHDTVYWYQQGPGQDPQFLISFYEKMQSDKGSIPDRFSAQQFSDYHSELNMSSLELGDSALYFCASSYWTVGYEQYFGPGTRLTVT.

The V gene is TRBV28, the J gene TRBJ1-2; D gene uncertain. The CDR3 covers 11 residues. Germline V gene data show CDR1 as MDHEN and CDR2 as SYDVKM. Trimming removed 4 bases at V and 4 bases at J, with 4 bases between. The CDR3 sequence is CASSSAYGYTF. CDR3 nucleotides: TGTGCCAGCAGTTCGGCCTATGGCTACACCTTC.

The CDR3 spells CASSIDAGSGYTF. In DNA form, the CDR3 reads TGTGCCAGTAGTATAGATGCAGGGAGCGGCTACACCTTC. The chain uses TRBV19 and TRBJ1-2; D possibly corresponds to TRBD1 (5 bases). The V end was cut by 0 bases, the J end by 8 bases, with 10 bases between. The CDR3 contains 13 residues. CDR1 is LNHDA and CDR2 is SQIVND in the germline V gene (reference sequence). Complete variable domain (other parts from reference TRBV19 and TRBJ1-2): DGGITQSPKYLFRKEGQNVTLSCEQNLNHDAMYWYRQDPGQGLRLIYYSQIVNDFQKGDIAEGYSVSREKKESFPLTVTSAQKNPTAFYLCASSIDAGSGYTFGSGTRLTVV.

The CDR3 loop is CASSPVTPQGNRNTIYF. The CDR3 nucleotides are TGTGCCAGCTCACCAGTCACACCGCAGGGAAATCGGAACACCATATATTTT. The chain links TRBV18 to TRBJ1-3; maybe TRBD1 (5 bases). Deletions cut 2 bases from V and 7 bases from J, with 21 bases between. Germline CDR1 is KGHSH and CDR2 is LQKENI. The CDR3 covers 17 residues.

The chain couples TRBV6-2 or TRBV6-3 to TRBJ1-4; D unresolved. V dropped 2 bases and J dropped 4 bases, with 5 bases sitting between them. The CDR3 loop spans 13 amino acids. Germline assignment: CDR1 MNHEY and CDR2 SVGEGT. The chain's CDR3 is CASSYRINEKLFF. CDR3 bases: TGTGCCAGCAGTTACAGGATTAATGAAAAACTGTTTTTT.

V gene TRBV28 combines with J gene TRBJ1-1; 7 bases line up with TRBD1. CDR1 is MDHEN and CDR2 is SYDVKM in the germline V gene. The V segment lost 8 bases and the J segment 11 bases; nucleotides outside the gene matches: 8. The CDR3 has 11 residues. For the CDR3, the DNA is TGTGCCAGCTATGGGACAGCACTGGCTTTCTTT. Its protein is CASYGTALAFF.

The chain carries TRBV4-3 and TRBJ2-1; D is possibly TRBD1 or TRBD2 (5 bases each). This CDR3 contains 14 residues. The germline gives CDR1 LGHNA, CDR2 YSLEER. V was shortened by 0 bases and J by 9 bases, with 12 bases between the two germline ends. The DNA for the CDR3 is TGCGCCAGCAGCCAAGATCCCGGGACGCGTGAGCAGTTCTTC. Encoded protein: CASSQDPGTREQFF.

This chain joins TRBV12-5 and TRBJ2-7; D remains unclear. CDR3 length: 13 amino acids. Trimming shortened V by 7 bases and J by 3 bases, and 13 bases separated the two germline ends. Per the germline V gene, CDR1 is LGHNT and CDR2 is FRNRAP. CDR3: CASAHPRSYEQYF. Written as DNA, the CDR3 is TGTGCTAGTGCCCACCCCAGGAGCTACGAGCAGTACTTC.

CDR3 in DNA: TGTGCCAGCAGCTTGGAAGGGTTTGGGGAGACCCAGTACTTC. As protein: CASSLEGFGETQYF. The genes are TRBV5-5 and TRBJ2-5; D remains unclear. Germline V gene data show CDR1 as SGHKS and CDR2 as YYEKEE (reference sequence). The CDR3 runs 14 residues. The ends were cut back, 0 bases at V and 5 bases at J, with 11 bases in the middle.

This clone was seen only a few times. The V call is TRBV11-2, the J call TRBJ1-4; TRBD1 aligns across 8 bases. Germline V gene sequence: CDR1 SGHAT, CDR2 FQNNGV. The V segment lost 5 bases and the J segment 7 bases; nucleotides outside the gene matches: 9. The CDR3 length is 15 residues. The CDR3 loop is CASSPIQGAGEKLFF. Written as DNA, the CDR3 is TGTGCCAGCAGCCCCATTCAGGGGGCGGGTGAAAAACTGTTTTTT.

J is TRBJ1-6 and V is TRBV7-9; TRBD1 matches at 9 bases. Germline-derived CDR1 and CDR2 are SEHNR and FQNEAQ (reference sequence). J was trimmed by 10 bases and V by 4 bases; bases with no gene match: 8. CDR3 length equals 15 residues. CDR3 DNA: TGTGCCAGCAGCTCCGGGACAGGGATACAGTCACCCCTCCACTTT. Translated, it gives CASSSGTGIQSPLHF.

The chain uses TRBV4-2 and TRBJ2-7; D is possibly TRBD1 (6 bases). Germline V gene data show CDR1 as LGHNA and CDR2 as YNFKEQ. V was trimmed by 5 bases and J by 7 bases, leaving 15 bases between them. CDR3 length: 13 amino acids. CDR3 sequence (DNA): TGTGCCAGCAGCACAACAGGGTTGGGGGAGCAGTACTTC. Translation gives CASSTTGLGEQYF.

This chain links TRBV14 with TRBJ1-1, with D perhaps TRBD1 (5 bases). V shed 0 bases and J shed 6 bases, with 11 bases lying between them. The germline CDR1 and CDR2 sequences are SGHDN and FVKESK. CDR3 length: 14 amino acids. CDR3 sequence: CASSQEVGGAEAFF. The CDR3 nucleotides read TGTGCCAGCAGCCAAGAGGTCGGGGGGGCTGAAGCTTTCTTT.

The chain has TRBV28 and TRBJ1-6; D possibly corresponds to TRBD1 (5 bases). CDR3 length: 15 amino acids. Trimming removed 7 bases at V and 3 bases at J, with 13 bases between. Germline V gene lookup returns CDR1 MDHEN and CDR2 SYDVKM. The CDR3, as DNA: TGTGCCAGCATCCCCGGGGGGGTCTATAATTCACCCCTCCACTTT. Translation gives CASIPGGVYNSPLHF.

V is TRBV7-9 and J is TRBJ1-2, with D uncertain. The germline gives CDR1 SEHNR, CDR2 FQNEAQ (reference sequence). CDR3 length: 14 amino acids. Trimming removed 7 bases at V and 0 bases at J, with 12 bases between. The CDR3 DNA sequence: TGTGCCAGCACAAACGAGCAACCTAACTATGGCTACACCTTC. Translation: CASTNEQPNYGYTF.

This chain uses TRBV28 with TRBJ1-6, with 8 bases that match TRBD1. The CDR3 sequence is 14 residues long. V lost 7 bases to trimming and J lost 8 bases; unmatched junction nucleotides: 7. From germline, CDR1 is MDHEN and CDR2 SYDVKM. CDR3 coding DNA: TGTGCCAGCACCCCCGGACAGGGAGATTCACCCCTCCACTTT. It encodes CASTPGQGDSPLHF.

CDR3 sequence: CASGPIGDYGYTF. In DNA form, the CDR3 reads TGTGCCAGCGGGCCTATAGGGGACTATGGCTACACCTTC. The chain is built from TRBV3-1 (or the pseudogene TRBV3-2) and TRBJ1-2; D possibly corresponds to TRBD1 (5 bases). CDR1 LGHDT and CDR2 YNNKEL come from the germline V gene (reference sequence). This CDR3 contains 13 residues. V was clipped by 8 bases and J by 3 bases, with 13 bases between them.

The chain recombines TRBV27 with TRBJ2-7, with D possibly matching TRBD1 (6 bases). Germline V CDR1 and CDR2: MNHEY, SMNVEV (reference sequence). Trimming stripped 10 bases from V and 2 bases from J, with 12 bases between. The CDR3 contains 12 residues. The CDR3 is CATGKGAYEQYF. CDR3 DNA: TGTGCCACCGGGAAGGGGGCCTACGAGCAGTACTTC.

The chain combines TRBV5-1 with TRBJ1-6, with TRBD1 matching 7 bases. The CDR3 is made up of 15 amino acids. The J segment lost 11 bases and the V segment lost 0 bases, leaving 8 bases of the junction unmatched. From germline, CDR1 is SGHRS and CDR2 YFSETQ. The CDR3 is CASSLGTGPFAPLHF. The CDR3 nucleotides are TGCGCCAGCAGCTTGGGGACAGGTCCGTTCGCACCCCTCCACTTT.

The chain links TRBV24-1 to TRBJ1-1, with unresolved D. CDR3 size: 14 residues. CDR1 KGHDR and CDR2 SFDVKD come from the germline V gene. Trimming took 3 bases from V and 1 from J, leaving 8 bases between them. DNA of the CDR3: TGTGCCACCAGTGATGCGAATAAGAACACTGAAGCTTTCTTT. Encoded protein: CATSDANKNTEAFF.

V gene TRBV30 combines with J gene TRBJ1-2; TRBD1 might be the D (5 bases). Germline V CDR1 and CDR2: GTSNPN, SVGIG (reference sequence). Trimming stripped 2 bases from V and 5 bases from J, with 9 bases between. This CDR3 has 12 residues. The CDR3 DNA follows: TGTGCCTGGAGTCCGCAGGGTTATGGCTACACCTTC. Translating gives CAWSPQGYGYTF.

The chain employs TRBV4-3 and TRBJ1-5; D might be TRBD1 (6 bases). Germline CDR1 LGHNA, CDR2 YSLEER. The CDR3 contains 15 residues. V lost 1 base and J 5 bases, leaving 12 bases between the germline ends. CDR3 nucleotide sequence: TGCGCCAGCAGCCAAGTAGCAGGGGACCATCAGCCCCAGCATTTT. Its translation: CASSQVAGDHQPQHF.

This clone was observed a handful of times. V and J are TRBV2 and TRBJ2-1; TRBD2 matches 7 bases. This CDR3 has 15 residues. Germline V gene lookup returns CDR1 SNHLY and CDR2 FYNNEI. V was pared by 6 bases and J by 4 bases, with 9 bases of the junction left unmatched. The chain's CDR3 is CASSPPAGGYNEQFF. Written as DNA, the CDR3 is TGTGCCAGCAGCCCGCCCGCCGGGGGGTACAATGAGCAGTTCTTC. Together with reference TRBV2 and TRBJ2-1, the CDR3 gives the full variable domain: EPEVTQTPSHQVTQMGQEVILRCVPISNHLYFYWYRQILGQKVEFLVSFYNNEISEKSEIFDDQFSVERPDGSNFTLKIRSTKLEDSAMYFCASSPPAGGYNEQFFGPGTRLTVL.

This chain connects TRBV5-1 to TRBJ2-7, with a weak D call TRBD1 (5 bases). In germline, CDR1 is SGHRS, CDR2 YFSETQ. V was shortened by 1 base and J by 3 bases, with 8 bases between the two germline ends. The CDR3 contains 13 residues. This CDR3 reads CASSLQGIYEQYF. For the CDR3, the DNA is TGCGCCAGCAGCTTGCAGGGTATCTACGAGCAGTACTTC.

The chain joins TRBV19 to TRBJ2-4; D not resolved. V was shortened by 6 bases and J by 9 bases, with 12 bases between the two germline ends. Germline CDR1 is LNHDA and CDR2 is SQIVND (reference sequence). This CDR3 is built from 12 residues. The DNA for the CDR3 is TGTGCCAGTAGGAACCCCCAGTCCATTCAGTACTTC. Its protein is CASRNPQSIQYF.

This clone was counted only a few times. The rearrangement joins TRBV28 to TRBJ1-6; 9 bases fit TRBD1. The CDR3 is 15 amino acids. Germline V gives CDR1 MDHEN, CDR2 SYDVKM. V lost 8 bases, J lost 7 bases, and 9 bases stayed unmatched. The CDR3 nucleotides are TGTGCCAGCCTCACGCCGGGACAGGGAAATTCACCCCTCCACTTT. Protein: CASLTPGQGNSPLHF.

In its sample, this clone was seen once. Additional DNA sequences in this sample encode the identical CDR3. The V and J genes are TRBV3-1 (or the pseudogene TRBV3-2) and TRBJ1-6; 7 positions agree with TRBD1. The CDR3 totals 15 residues. V was pared by 1 base and J by 8 bases, with 5 bases of the junction left unmatched. The germline gives CDR1 LGHDT, CDR2 YNNKEL (reference sequence). The CDR3 DNA is TGTGCCAGCAGCCAAGCAACAGGGGTGGATTCACCCCTCCACTTT. Residues: CASSQATGVDSPLHF.

In its sample, this clone was seen once. The chain has TRBV3-1 (or the pseudogene TRBV3-2) and TRBJ1-4; 7 bases line up with TRBD1. After removal of 1 base from V and 6 bases from J, the junction contained 11 bases not matched to a gene. The V gene's germline CDR1 is LGHDT and CDR2 YNNKEL (reference sequence). This CDR3 has 17 residues. The CDR3 DNA follows: TGTGCCAGCAGCCAAGTACAGTTCGGGGACAGCGATGAAAAACTGTTTTTT. Translated: CASSQVQFGDSDEKLFF.